Below, one T cell receptor beta chain is given with its context. This entry is derived from a study of blood T cell repertoires in COVID-19. Overall study: Researchers got acute and convalescent COVID-19 samples from the United States, Italy and Spain.

This CDR3 has 14 amino acids. Germline CDR1 is SNHLY and CDR2 is FYNNEI. The V and J ends lost 2 bases and 6 bases, in that order; junction bases with no gene match: 6. Using immunoSEQ multiplex PCR, the repertoire was profiled, and TCRdb retains in-frame clones only, with some absent. The profile covers about 68,000 clones, with around 90% appearing a single time and 6.9% taken by the ten largest. Sequenced material: peripheral blood. The receptor was isolated from a human donor in a cohort sampled during active COVID-19. The chain links TRBV2 to TRBJ2-7, with 8 bases aligning to TRBD1. The CDR3 region is CASSERRGTGEQYF. DNA of the CDR3: TGTGCCAGCAGTGAAAGACGCGGGACAGGCGAGCAGTACTTC.